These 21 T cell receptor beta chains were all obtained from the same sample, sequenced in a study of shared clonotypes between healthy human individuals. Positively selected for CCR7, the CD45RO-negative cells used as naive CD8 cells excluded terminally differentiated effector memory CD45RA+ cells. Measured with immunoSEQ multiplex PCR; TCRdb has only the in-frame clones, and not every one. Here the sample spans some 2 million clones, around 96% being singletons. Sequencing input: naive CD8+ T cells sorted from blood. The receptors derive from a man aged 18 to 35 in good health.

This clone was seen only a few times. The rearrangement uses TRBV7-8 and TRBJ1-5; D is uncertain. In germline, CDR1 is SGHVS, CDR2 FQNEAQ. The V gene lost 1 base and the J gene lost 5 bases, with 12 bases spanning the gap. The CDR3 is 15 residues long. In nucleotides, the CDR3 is TGTGCCAGCAGCTTAGTGGTCAGTACTGATCAGCCCCAGCATTTT. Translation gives CASSLVVSTDQPQHF.

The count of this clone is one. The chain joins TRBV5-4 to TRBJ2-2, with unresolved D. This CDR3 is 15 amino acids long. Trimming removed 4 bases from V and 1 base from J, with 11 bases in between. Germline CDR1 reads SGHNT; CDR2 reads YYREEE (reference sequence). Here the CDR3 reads CASSRRGENTGELFF. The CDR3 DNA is TGTGCCAGCAGCCGCCGCGGTGAGAACACCGGGGAGCTGTTTTTT.

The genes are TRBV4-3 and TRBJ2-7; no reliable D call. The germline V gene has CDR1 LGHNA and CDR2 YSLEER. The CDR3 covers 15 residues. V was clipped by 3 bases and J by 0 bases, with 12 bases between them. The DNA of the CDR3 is TGCGCCAGCAGCCAGAGGACCCCACCCTCCTACGAGCAGTACTTC. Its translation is CASSQRTPPSYEQYF.

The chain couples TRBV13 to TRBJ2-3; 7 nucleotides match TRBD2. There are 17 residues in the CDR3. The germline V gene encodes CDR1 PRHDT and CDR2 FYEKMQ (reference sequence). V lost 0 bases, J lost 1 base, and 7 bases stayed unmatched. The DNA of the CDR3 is TGTGCCAGCAGCTTAGGCCGGGCGGGAGCGGGCACAGATACGCAGTATTTT. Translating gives CASSLGRAGAGTDTQYF.

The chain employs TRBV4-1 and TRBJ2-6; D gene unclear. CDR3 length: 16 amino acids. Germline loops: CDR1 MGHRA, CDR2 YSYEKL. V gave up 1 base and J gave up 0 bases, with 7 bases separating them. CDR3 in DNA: TGCGCCAGCAGCCAAGTGGAAATCTCTGGGGCCAACGTCCTGACTTTC. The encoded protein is CASSQVEISGANVLTF.

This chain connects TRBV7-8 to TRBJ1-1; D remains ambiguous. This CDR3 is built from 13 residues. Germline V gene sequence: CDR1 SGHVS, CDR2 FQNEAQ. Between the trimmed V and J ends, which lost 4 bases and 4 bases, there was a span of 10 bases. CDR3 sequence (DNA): TGTGCCAGCAGCTATGAAGGGAGCACTGAAGCTTTCTTT. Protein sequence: CASSYEGSTEAFF.

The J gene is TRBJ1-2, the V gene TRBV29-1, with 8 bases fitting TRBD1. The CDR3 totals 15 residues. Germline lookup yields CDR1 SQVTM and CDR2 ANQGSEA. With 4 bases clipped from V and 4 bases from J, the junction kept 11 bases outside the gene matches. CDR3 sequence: CSVGTGRMSGYGYTF. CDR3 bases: TGCAGCGTTGGGACAGGGAGAATGTCCGGCTATGGCTACACCTTC. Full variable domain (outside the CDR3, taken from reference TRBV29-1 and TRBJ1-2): SAVISQKPSRDICQRGTSLTIQCQVDSQVTMMFWYRQQPGQSLTLIATANQGSEATYESGFVIDKFPISRPNLTFSTLTVSNMSPEDSSIYLCSVGTGRMSGYGYTFGSGTRLTVV.

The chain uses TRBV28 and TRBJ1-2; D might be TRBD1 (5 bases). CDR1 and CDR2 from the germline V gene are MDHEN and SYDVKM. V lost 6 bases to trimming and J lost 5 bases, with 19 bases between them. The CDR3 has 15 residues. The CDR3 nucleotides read TGTGCCAGCAGCCCCGTGGAGGGGCGACGATATGGCTACACCTTC. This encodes CASSPVEGRRYGYTF.

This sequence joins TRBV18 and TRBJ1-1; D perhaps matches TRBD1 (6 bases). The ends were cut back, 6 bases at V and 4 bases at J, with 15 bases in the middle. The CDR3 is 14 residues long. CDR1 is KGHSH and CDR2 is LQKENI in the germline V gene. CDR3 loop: CASSGGRGGTEAFF. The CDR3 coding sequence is TGTGCCAGCTCTGGGGGGCGAGGGGGCACTGAAGCTTTCTTT.

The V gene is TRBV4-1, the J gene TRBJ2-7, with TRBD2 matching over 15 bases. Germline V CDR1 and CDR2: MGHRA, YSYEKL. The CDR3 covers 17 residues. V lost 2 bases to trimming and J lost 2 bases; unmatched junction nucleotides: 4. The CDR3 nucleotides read TGCGCCAGCAGCCAATCGGGACTAGCGGGAGGAACCTACGAGCAGTACTTC. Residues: CASSQSGLAGGTYEQYF.

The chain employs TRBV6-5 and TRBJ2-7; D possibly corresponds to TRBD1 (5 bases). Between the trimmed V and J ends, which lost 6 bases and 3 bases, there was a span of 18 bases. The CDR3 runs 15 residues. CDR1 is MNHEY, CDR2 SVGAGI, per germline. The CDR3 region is CASSTSNLRDYEQYF. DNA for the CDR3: TGTGCCAGCAGCACCTCTAACCTCAGGGACTACGAGCAGTACTTC.

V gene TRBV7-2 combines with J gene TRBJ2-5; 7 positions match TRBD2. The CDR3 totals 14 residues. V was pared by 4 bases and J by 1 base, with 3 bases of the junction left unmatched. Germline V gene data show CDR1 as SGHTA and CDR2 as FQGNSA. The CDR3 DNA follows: TGTGCCAGCAGCTCCCTAGCGGTCCAAGAGACCCAGTACTTC. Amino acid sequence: CASSSLAVQETQYF. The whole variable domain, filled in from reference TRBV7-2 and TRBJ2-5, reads GAGVSQSPSNKVTEKGKDVELRCDPISGHTALYWYRQSLGQGLEFLIYFQGNSAPDKSGLPSDRFSAERTGGSVSTLTIQRTQQEDSAVYLCASSSLAVQETQYFGPGTRLLVL.

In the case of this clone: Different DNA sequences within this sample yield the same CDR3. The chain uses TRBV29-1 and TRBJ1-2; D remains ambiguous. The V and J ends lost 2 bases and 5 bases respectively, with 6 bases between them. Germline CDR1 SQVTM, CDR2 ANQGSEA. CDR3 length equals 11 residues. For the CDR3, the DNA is TGCAGCGTTGAACGGAGGTATGGCTACACCTTC. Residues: CSVERRYGYTF. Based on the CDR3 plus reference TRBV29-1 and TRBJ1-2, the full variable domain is SAVISQKPSRDICQRGTSLTIQCQVDSQVTMMFWYRQQPGQSLTLIATANQGSEATYESGFVIDKFPISRPNLTFSTLTVSNMSPEDSSIYLCSVERRYGYTFGSGTRLTVV.

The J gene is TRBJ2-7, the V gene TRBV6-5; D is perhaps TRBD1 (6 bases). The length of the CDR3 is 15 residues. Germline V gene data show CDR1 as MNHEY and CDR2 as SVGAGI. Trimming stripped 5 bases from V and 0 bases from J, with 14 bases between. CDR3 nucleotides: TGTGCCAGCAGTACTCGGACAGTTCACTCCTACGAGCAGTACTTC. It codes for CASSTRTVHSYEQYF.

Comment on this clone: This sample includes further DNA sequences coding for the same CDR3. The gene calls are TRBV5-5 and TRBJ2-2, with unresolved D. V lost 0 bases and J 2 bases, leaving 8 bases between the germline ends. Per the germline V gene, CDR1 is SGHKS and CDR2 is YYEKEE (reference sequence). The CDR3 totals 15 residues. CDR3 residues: CASSLGPANTGELFF. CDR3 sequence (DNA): TGTGCCAGCAGCTTGGGTCCGGCAAACACCGGGGAGCTGTTTTTT. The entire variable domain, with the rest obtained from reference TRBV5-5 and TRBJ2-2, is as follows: DAGVTQSPTHLIKTRGQQVTLRCSPISGHKSVSWYQQVLGQGPQFIFQYYEKEERGRGNFPDRFSARQFPNYSSELNVNALLLGDSALYLCASSLGPANTGELFFGEGSRLTVL.

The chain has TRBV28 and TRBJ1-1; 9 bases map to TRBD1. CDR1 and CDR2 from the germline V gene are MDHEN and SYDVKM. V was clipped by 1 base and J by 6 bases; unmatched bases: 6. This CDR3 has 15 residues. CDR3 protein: CASSLYPGQGAEAFF. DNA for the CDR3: TGTGCCAGCAGTTTATACCCGGGACAGGGAGCTGAAGCTTTCTTT.

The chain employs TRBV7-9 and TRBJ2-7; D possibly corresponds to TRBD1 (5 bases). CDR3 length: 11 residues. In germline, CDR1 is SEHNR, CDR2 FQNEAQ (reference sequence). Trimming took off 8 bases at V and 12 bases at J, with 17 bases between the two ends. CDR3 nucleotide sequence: TGTGCCAGCGGGGCAGGGTATTTTCCGTACTTC. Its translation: CASGAGYFPYF.

CDR3 protein: CASSLGGRSSGNTIYF. The CDR3 DNA follows: TGTGCCAGCAGCCTGGGCGGGAGAAGCTCTGGAAACACCATATATTTT. This chain connects TRBV5-6 to TRBJ1-3; D not certain. The CDR3 is made up of 16 amino acids. V dropped 4 bases and J dropped 0 bases, with 14 bases sitting between them. Germline V gene data show CDR1 as SGHDT and CDR2 as YYEEEE.

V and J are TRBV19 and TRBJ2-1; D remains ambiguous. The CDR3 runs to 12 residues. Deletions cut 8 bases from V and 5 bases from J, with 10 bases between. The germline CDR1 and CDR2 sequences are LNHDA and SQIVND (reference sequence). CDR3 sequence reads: CASSFGHNEQFF. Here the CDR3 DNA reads TGTGCCAGTTCCTTCGGGCACAATGAGCAGTTCTTC.

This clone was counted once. The chain's CDR3 is CASSFSGTTSEQYF. The CDR3 DNA reads as TGTGCCAGCAGCTTTTCGGGGACCACGAGCGAGCAGTACTTC. V and J are TRBV7-8 and TRBJ2-7; TRBD1 or TRBD2 may be the D gene (5 bases each). The CDR3 runs to 14 residues. The V gene lost 3 bases and the J gene lost 6 bases, with 15 bases spanning the gap. Germline CDR1 SGHVS, CDR2 FQNEAQ.

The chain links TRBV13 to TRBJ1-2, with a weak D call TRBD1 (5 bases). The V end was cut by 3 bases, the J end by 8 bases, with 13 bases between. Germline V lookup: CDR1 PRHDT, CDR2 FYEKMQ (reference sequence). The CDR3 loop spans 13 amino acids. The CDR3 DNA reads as TGTGCCAGCAGCTTGGGGCAGGGAGAAGGCTACACCTTC. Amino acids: CASSLGQGEGYTF.